The 8 T cell receptor beta chains in this list originate from one sample, sequenced in a study of Ad26.COV2.S vaccination and SARS-CoV-2 variants. The data were produced by immunoSEQ multiplex PCR, yet TCRdb's version contains in-frame clones alone and is incomplete. The sample lists roughly 380,000 clones, about 90% occurring once. Specimen: peripheral blood, collected after recovery from COVID-19. The source is a human donor who had recovered from COVID-19.

This chain links TRBV4-1 with TRBJ1-4; no definite D call. V shed 3 bases and J shed 3 bases, with 14 bases lying between them. Germline V lookup: CDR1 MGHRA, CDR2 YSYEKL. CDR3 length equals 16 residues. CDR3 DNA: TGCGCCAGCAGCCAGGACCCAGGCAGCTCTAATGAAAAACTGTTTTTT. Translated: CASSQDPGSSNEKLFF.

For this clone: A read error may produce the germline difference seen at one junction end. The chain recombines TRBV7-7 with TRBJ2-2; D call uncertain. Germline CDR1 and CDR2: SSHAT and FNYEAQ (reference sequence). The CDR3 totals 16 residues. CDR3 bases: TGTGCTAGCAGCTTAACCAACACTCGAAACACCGGGGAGCTGTTTTTT. Its protein product is CASSLTNTRNTGELFF.

This chain connects TRBV18 to TRBJ1-5; D gene uncertain. The CDR3 contains 15 residues. Germline values: CDR1 KGHSH, CDR2 LQKENI. V was shortened by 0 bases and J by 0 bases, with 6 bases between the two germline ends. For the CDR3, the DNA is TGTGCCAGCTCACCACCCGGCCATAGCAATCAGCCCCAGCATTTT. Residues: CASSPPGHSNQPQHF.

V is TRBV6-6 and J is TRBJ2-7, with 8 bases fitting TRBD1. Per the germline V gene, CDR1 is MNHNY and CDR2 is SVGAGI (reference sequence). The ends lost 5 bases at V and 8 bases at J; junction bases unmatched: 38. The CDR3 loop spans 23 amino acids. The CDR3 DNA reads as TGTGCCAGCAGTCCCCACCCCGGGACAGGAGAATTAAGTAGTTGGCCTACCCCCCGCCAGCAGTACTTC. It specifies CASSPHPGTGELSSWPTPRQQYF.

The chain couples TRBV7-2 to TRBJ2-1; weak D call: TRBD1 (6 bases). Germline V gene lookup returns CDR1 SGHTA and CDR2 FQGNSA. Trimming pared 1 base from V and 8 bases from J, leaving 12 bases between. The CDR3 loop spans 14 amino acids. CDR3 in DNA: TGTGCCAGCAGCTTAGATGGGGGCGTGGATGAGCAGTTCTTC. This translates into CASSLDGGVDEQFF.

The chain has TRBV6-5 and TRBJ1-6, with D unclear. With 2 bases removed from V and 7 bases from J, the gap between germline ends came to 9 bases. CDR1 and CDR2 (germline): MNHEY, SVGAGI. This CDR3 comprises 14 residues. This CDR3 is CASSYNYRNSPLHF. DNA for the CDR3: TGTGCCAGCAGTTACAACTATAGGAATTCACCCCTCCACTTT.

The rearrangement uses TRBV5-6 and TRBJ1-3; D remains unclear. Germline V gene data show CDR1 as SGHDT and CDR2 as YYEEEE. Trimming took 2 bases from V and 4 from J, leaving 4 bases between them. The CDR3 length is 12 residues. This chain's CDR3 is CASSLTGNTIYF. The CDR3 coding sequence is TGTGCCAGCAGCTTAACGGGAAACACCATATATTTT.

V gene TRBV5-6 combines with J gene TRBJ2-5; no clear D. Germline V gene sequence: CDR1 SGHDT, CDR2 YYEEEE. The germline V and J ends were trimmed by 0 bases and 4 bases, with 7 bases remaining between them. The length of the CDR3 is 13 residues. CDR3 region: CASSLGVLETQYF. As DNA, the CDR3 is TGTGCCAGCAGCTTGGGGGTCTTAGAGACCCAGTACTTC.